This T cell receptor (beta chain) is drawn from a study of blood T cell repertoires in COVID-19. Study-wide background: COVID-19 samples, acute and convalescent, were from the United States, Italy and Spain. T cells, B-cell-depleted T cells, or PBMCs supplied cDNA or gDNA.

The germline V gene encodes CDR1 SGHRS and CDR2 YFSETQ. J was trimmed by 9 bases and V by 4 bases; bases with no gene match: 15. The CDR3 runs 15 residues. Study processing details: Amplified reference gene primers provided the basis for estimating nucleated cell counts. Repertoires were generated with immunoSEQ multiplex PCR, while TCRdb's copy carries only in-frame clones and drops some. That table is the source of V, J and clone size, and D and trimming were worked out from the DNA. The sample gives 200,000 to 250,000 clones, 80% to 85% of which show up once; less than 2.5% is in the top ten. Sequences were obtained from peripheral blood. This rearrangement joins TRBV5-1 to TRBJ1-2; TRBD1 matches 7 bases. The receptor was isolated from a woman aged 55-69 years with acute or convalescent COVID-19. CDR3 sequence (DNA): TGCGCCAGCAGCCTAGACCTGACCAGGGGGACGAGCTACACCTTC. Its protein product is CASSLDLTRGTSYTF.